One sample yielded the 24 T cell receptor beta chains listed below, sequenced in a study of identical twins. TCRdb called the 5' RACE reads again in MiXCR, with one record for every CDR3 protein. The sample includes about 200,000 distinct CDR3 sequences, around 10% of them seen just once. The sample comprised memory (CD45RO+) T cells sorted from blood. The receptors originated from a young woman in good health.

This clonotype was counted many times. The chain employs TRBV28 and TRBJ2-3; 10 bases align to TRBD2. Per the germline V gene, CDR1 is MDHEN and CDR2 is SYDVKM. After removal of 3 bases from V and 1 base from J, the junction contained 1 base not matched to a gene. The length of the CDR3 is 15 residues. The CDR3 spells CASSLTSGRTDTQYF. The CDR3 coding sequence is TGTGCCAGCAGTTTGACTAGCGGGCGCACAGATACGCAGTATTTT.

This rearrangement joins TRBV10-3 to TRBJ2-1; maybe TRBD2 (6 bases). Deletions cut 3 bases from V and 2 bases from J, with 14 bases between. Germline-derived CDR1 and CDR2 are ENHRY and SYGVKD. The CDR3 runs 16 residues. The CDR3 is CAISDLSGPAYNEQFF. In DNA form, the CDR3 reads TGTGCCATCAGTGACCTAAGCGGGCCAGCCTACAATGAGCAGTTCTTC.

The J gene is TRBJ2-5, the V gene TRBV20-1; D is possibly TRBD1 or TRBD2 (6 bases each). V lost 4 bases to trimming and J lost 6 bases, with 9 bases between them. The CDR3 has 11 amino acids. Germline V gene sequence: CDR1 DFQATT, CDR2 SNEGSKA (reference sequence). CDR3 nucleotide sequence: TGCAGTGCTACGGGGGCCCAGACCCAGTACTTC. Amino acid sequence: CSATGAQTQYF.

This clonotype has only a few counts. The chain links TRBV5-1 to TRBJ2-5; TRBD2 agrees at 10 bases. The V and J ends lost 3 bases and 2 bases, in that order; junction bases with no gene match: 10. Germline CDR1 SGHRS, CDR2 YFSETQ. The CDR3 is made up of 17 amino acids. In DNA form, the CDR3 reads TGCGCCAGCAGCTCTAGCGGGAGAGGTTCAGGTCAAGAGACCCAGTACTTC. The encoded protein is CASSSSGRGSGQETQYF.

This clonotype was counted a few times. The chain couples TRBV7-2 to TRBJ2-7; unclear D gene. The CDR3 has 12 amino acids. Germline CDR1 and CDR2: SGHTA and FQGNSA. Trimming stripped 5 bases from V and 7 bases from J, with 12 bases between. Here the CDR3 reads CASSPTEREQYF. CDR3 in DNA: TGTGCCAGCAGCCCAACTGAGAGGGAGCAGTACTTC.

The chain carries TRBV19 and TRBJ2-3; 7 nucleotides match TRBD2. The CDR3 loop spans 14 amino acids. The germline V gene has CDR1 LNHDA and CDR2 SQIVND (reference sequence). With V trimmed by 4 bases and J by 3 bases, 4 bases remained unmatched. The CDR3 region is CASSTLAETDTQYF. CDR3 coding DNA: TGTGCCAGTAGTACTCTAGCGGAGACAGATACGCAGTATTTT.

This clonotype was seen a handful of times. V and J are TRBV28 and TRBJ1-4; no reliable D call. The CDR3 contains 13 residues. The germline CDR1 and CDR2 sequences are MDHEN and SYDVKM. Trimming cost V 9 bases and J 0 bases, with 8 bases left between them. The CDR3 DNA is TGTGCCAGTATGACTGCAACTAATGAAAAACTGTTTTTT. Translated, it gives CASMTATNEKLFF.

In its sample, this clonotype was seen a few times. V and J are TRBV27 and TRBJ2-3; D might be TRBD2 (6 bases). V shed 7 bases and J shed 2 bases, with 19 bases lying between them. The V gene's germline CDR1 is MNHEY and CDR2 SMNVEV (reference sequence). There are 16 residues in the CDR3. CDR3 nucleotides: TGTGCCAGCACCAGGATTAGCGGACCATTCACAGATACGCAGTATTTT. Protein sequence: CASTRISGPFTDTQYF.

This clonotype was found a few times. V usage is TRBV5-5 and J usage is TRBJ2-7; tentative D call: TRBD1 (5 bases). Germline V gives CDR1 SGHKS, CDR2 YYEKEE (reference sequence). The V gene lost 4 bases and the J gene lost 5 bases, with 19 bases spanning the gap. CDR3 length: 15 residues. The CDR3 loop is CASSLSDRLRDEQYF. The CDR3 nucleotides read TGTGCCAGCAGCCTAAGCGACAGACTTAGGGACGAGCAGTACTTC.

This clonotype was counted a few times. The gene calls are TRBV7-2 and TRBJ2-3; 8 positions agree with TRBD2. Trimming removed 7 bases from V and 0 bases from J; junction bases left unmatched: 6. The CDR3 has 15 residues. From germline, CDR1 is SGHTA and CDR2 FQGNSA. In DNA, the CDR3 is TGTGCCAGCAAGGGGATAGCGGGGAGCACAGATACGCAGTATTTT. Residues: CASKGIAGSTDTQYF. The full variable domain, its missing parts supplied by reference TRBV7-2 and TRBJ2-3, is GAGVSQSPSNKVTEKGKDVELRCDPISGHTALYWYRQSLGQGLEFLIYFQGNSAPDKSGLPSDRFSAERTGGSVSTLTIQRTQQEDSAVYLCASKGIAGSTDTQYFGPGTRLTVL.

The chain carries TRBV20-1 and TRBJ2-1; tentatively, D is TRBD2 (5 bases). V lost 6 bases, J lost 0 bases, and 18 bases lay in between. Germline V gene lookup returns CDR1 DFQATT and CDR2 SNEGSKA (reference sequence). This CDR3 is 16 amino acids long. The chain's CDR3 is CSAPPRLAGSYNEQFF. The CDR3 DNA is TGCAGTGCCCCCCCCCGGCTGGCGGGCTCCTACAATGAGCAGTTCTTC.

This clonotype appeared many times. J is TRBJ2-1 and V is TRBV10-3; 7 bases are shared with TRBD2. The CDR3 contains 13 residues. Germline V lookup: CDR1 ENHRY, CDR2 SYGVKD. V lost 9 bases, J lost 4 bases, and 6 bases stayed unmatched. As DNA, the CDR3 is TGTGCCATGACTAGCAGTTATTACAATGAGCAGTTCTTC. Translation: CAMTSSYYNEQFF.

The rearrangement joins TRBV10-3 to TRBJ2-2; 7 nucleotides align to TRBD2. The junction had 6 bases not matched to a gene; V was cut back by 0 bases and J by 8 bases. CDR3 length: 15 residues. Germline V gene lookup returns CDR1 ENHRY and CDR2 SYGVKD. The CDR3 coding sequence is TGTGCCATCAGTGAGTCGAGCGGGGCGGCGGGGGAGCTGTTTTTT. Amino acids: CAISESSGAAGELFF.

The chain links TRBV30 to TRBJ2-5; D remains unclear. Trimming cost V 2 bases and J 5 bases, with 9 bases left between them. This CDR3 is 12 amino acids long. Germline V gene lookup returns CDR1 GTSNPN and CDR2 SVGIG (reference sequence). The chain's CDR3 is CAWSYNGETQYF. The CDR3 DNA sequence: TGTGCCTGGAGTTATAACGGGGAGACCCAGTACTTC. Drawing the rest from reference TRBV30 and TRBJ2-5, the complete variable domain is SQTIHQWPATLVQPVGSPLSLECTVEGTSNPNLYWYRQAAGRGLQLLFYSVGIGQISSEVPQNLSASRPQDRQFILSSKKLLLSDSGFYLCAWSYNGETQYFGPGTRLLVL.

In its sample, this clonotype was seen a few times. J is TRBJ2-7 and V is TRBV3-1; 9 bases align to TRBD1. The CDR3 sequence is 15 residues long. After removal of 4 bases from V and 4 bases from J, the junction contained 8 bases not matched to a gene. Germline CDR1 is LGHDT and CDR2 is YNNKEL (reference sequence). CDR3 in amino acids: CASSRGGQGRYEQYF. The CDR3 DNA sequence: TGTGCCAGCAGCCGGGGAGGACAGGGGCGATACGAGCAGTACTTC.

This clonotype was recorded many times. The CDR3 reads CASSLNPSNQPQHF. In nucleotides, the CDR3 is TGCGCCAGCAGCCTCAACCCCAGCAATCAGCCCCAGCATTTT. V is TRBV5-1 and J is TRBJ1-5; D gene unclear. V lost 4 bases and J 1 base, leaving 9 bases between the germline ends. Germline CDR1 is SGHRS and CDR2 is YFSETQ. The CDR3 covers 14 residues.

This rearrangement joins TRBV4-1 to TRBJ2-3; D is perhaps TRBD1 (6 bases). Trimming left V 2 bases short and J 3 bases short, with 9 bases between. Germline loops: CDR1 MGHRA, CDR2 YSYEKL. The CDR3 covers 14 residues. CDR3 DNA: TGCGCCAGCAGCCAACCGGACAGAACAGATACGCAGTATTTT. It is translated as CASSQPDRTDTQYF.

The rearrangement uses TRBV7-8 and TRBJ2-7; no reliable D call. The V gene lost 4 bases and the J gene lost 4 bases, with 14 bases spanning the gap. The CDR3 length is 14 residues. CDR1 is SGHVS and CDR2 is FQNEAQ in the germline V gene. CDR3 sequence reads: CASSSPLVKYEQYF. The CDR3 coding sequence is TGTGCCAGCAGCTCCCCGTTGGTCAAGTACGAGCAGTACTTC.

The chain uses TRBV5-1 and TRBJ1-1; 9 nucleotides align to TRBD1. From germline, CDR1 is SGHRS and CDR2 YFSETQ. V dropped 0 bases and J dropped 4; count of bases not matched to a gene: 4. CDR3 length: 15 residues. This chain's CDR3 is CASSLGPGQGTEAFF. CDR3 DNA: TGCGCCAGCAGCTTGGGGCCGGGACAGGGCACTGAAGCTTTCTTT.

This clonotype was seen a handful of times. V gene TRBV7-6 combines with J gene TRBJ2-7, with D perhaps TRBD1 (6 bases). The CDR3 runs 14 residues. V gave up 2 bases and J gave up 2 bases, with 10 bases separating them. Germline V gene data show CDR1 as SGHVS and CDR2 as FNYEAQ. CDR3 sequence reads: CASSLLGDTYEQYF. For the CDR3, the DNA is TGTGCCAGCAGCTTACTCGGGGACACCTACGAGCAGTACTTC.

This clonotype was seen more than once but under ten times. CDR3 sequence (DNA): TGTGCCATCAGTCCCGGGACGGGTAATGAAAAACTGTTTTTT. It specifies CAISPGTGNEKLFF. The J gene is TRBJ1-4, the V gene TRBV10-3; D perhaps matches TRBD1 (5 bases). This CDR3 is 14 amino acids long. Germline CDR1 ENHRY, CDR2 SYGVKD. V lost 5 bases and J lost 4, with 11 bases in between.

The chain recombines TRBV20-1 with TRBJ1-5; D gene uncertain. The germline CDR1 and CDR2 sequences are DFQATT and SNEGSKA (reference sequence). This CDR3 is built from 13 residues. V shed 1 base and J shed 3 bases, with 7 bases lying between them. CDR3 sequence: CSARVSNNQPQHF. As DNA, the CDR3 is TGCAGTGCTAGAGTCAGCAACAATCAGCCCCAGCATTTT.

This clonotype was seen more than once but under ten times. The chain couples TRBV12-5 to TRBJ1-2, with D possibly matching TRBD1 (6 bases). The CDR3 totals 15 residues. Germline V gene sequence: CDR1 LGHNT, CDR2 FRNRAP. The V and J ends lost 4 bases and 6 bases respectively, with 18 bases between them. This chain's CDR3 is CASGSLPGGGDGYTF. In nucleotides, the CDR3 is TGTGCTAGTGGTTCCCTTCCGGGGGGCGGAGATGGCTACACCTTC.

CDR3 sequence: CASSYSVAVDTQYF. In DNA form, the CDR3 reads TGTGCCAGCAGTTACAGCGTGGCGGTAGATACGCAGTATTTT. The V and J genes are TRBV6-2 or TRBV6-3 and TRBJ2-3; no clear D gene. Germline CDR1 is MNHEY and CDR2 is SVGEGT. Between the trimmed V and J ends, which lost 2 bases and 5 bases, there was a span of 11 bases. This CDR3 spans 14 amino acids.